This T cell receptor (beta chain) was found in a study of T cells in Graves' hyperthyroidism and ophthalmopathy. Overall study results and limits: A model built on 13 V-J features separated ophthalmopathy from stable hyperthyroidism.

Subjects aged 18 to 65 presented with newly diagnosed hyperthyroidism of less than 2 months' duration. At least ten counts were recorded for this clonotype. Its specificity is not known. Looked up from germline, CDR1 is MDHEN and CDR2 is SYDVKM. Germline trimming cut 10 bases from V and 4 bases from J; bases unmatched to any gene: 8. The CDR3 has 15 amino acids. Amplification targeted TCR beta CDR3 regions from RNA transcripts. The TCR CDR3 was amplified in a first-round RT-PCR using the HTBI primer set. TCRdb re-analysed the multiplex PCR reads in MiXCR, keeping a single row per CDR3 protein. The table records more than 600,000 distinct CDR3 sequences, about a sixth of them present only once.

The chain carries TRBV28 and TRBJ1-5; 12 positions match TRBD1. The sequencing sample was made of blood. This sequence was found in a man aged 18 to 30 with Graves' hyperthyroidism. The CDR3 sequence: CATLGTGGGNQPQHF. For the CDR3, the DNA is TGTGCCACGCTCGGGACAGGGGGCGGTAATCAGCCCCAGCATTTT.